This TCR beta chain originates from a study of T cells in Graves' hyperthyroidism and ophthalmopathy. It was RNA transcripts that yielded the amplified TCR beta CDR3 regions. The primer set for the first-round RT-PCR of the TCR CDR3 was HTBI. TCRdb processed the multiplex PCR reads anew with MiXCR; each CDR3 protein has one entry. Among fewer than 650,000 distinct CDR3 sequences listed, approximately 15% were seen once. This clonotype came up many times. What it binds is unknown. Study results and limitations: Most thyroid clonotypes that were expanded above 0.001 also turned up in blood. Ophthalmopathy was told apart from stable hyperthyroidism by a 13 V-J model.

This CDR3 is 15 amino acids long. The V gene's germline CDR1 is DFQATT and CDR2 SNEGSKA (reference sequence). After removal of 6 bases from V and 3 bases from J, the junction contained 9 bases not matched to a gene. Patients with uncontrolled infections, other autoimmune diseases, pregnancy or lactation were excluded. About 9.4 ml fresh peripheral blood yielded the PBMCs. V is TRBV20-1 and J is TRBJ2-7, with 12 bases matching TRBD2. Sequenced sample: blood. This TCR came from a woman between 18 and 30 years old with Graves' ophthalmopathy. CDR3 amino acids: CSANAWTSGIYEQYF. CDR3 DNA sequence: TGCAGTGCCAACGCTTGGACTAGCGGGATCTACGAGCAGTACTTC.